This TCR beta chain was recovered during a study of beta chain features in type 1 diabetes. Purity (above 95%) was reached by all sorted populations. As every portion of the isolated RNA was reverse transcribed, the sequencing read expressed TCRB transcripts. The repertoire was sequenced with immunoSEQ multiplex PCR; TCRdb's copy has only in-frame clones and lacks some. The table records 450,000 to 550,000 clones, roughly 30% of them present only once. From germline, CDR1 is SGHDT and CDR2 YYEEEE. The CDR3 is 15 amino acids. Trimming took off 4 bases at V and 7 bases at J, with 18 bases between the two ends. Comment on this clone: No antigen is known for it.

Study outcomes and limitations: Naive, central memory and Treg TCRB repertoires appeared more alike in patients than in healthy donors. With patients and controls alike, PCR might favor shorter templates to an equal degree.

Material for sequencing was naive CD4+ T cells from blood. This chain uses TRBV5-6 with TRBJ2-1; D unclear. The receptor comes from a man aged 18 to 35 in good health. Here the CDR3 DNA reads TGTGCCAGCAGCAATCGGCGTTACGTGGGAAATGAGCAGTTCTTC. It codes for CASSNRRYVGNEQFF.